This T cell receptor beta chain was identified during a study of CD8 T cells in ankylosing spondylitis. Quantitative 5'-RACE with molecular barcodes was used to make the TCR beta libraries. TCRdb re-called the 5' RACE reads through MiXCR, storing one row per CDR3 protein. The table shows under 150,000 distinct CDR3 sequences, with roughly 17% occurring only once. Overall study results and limits: Reportedly, disease-linked clones are significantly enriched in ankylosing spondylitis patients' matched synovial fluid. There were earlier reports of some motif variants in reactive arthritis synovial fluid and blood. Disease-linked clones proved CD8+ and comparatively uncommon in peripheral blood. Ankylosing spondylitis blood seemed to carry a telltale TCR beta motif made of seven or eight highly homologous variants.

This clonotype has more than one count but fewer than ten. Its antigen is undetermined. The TCR sequence derives from a male donor with ankylosing spondylitis. Sequencing was done on a sample of blood, either unsorted or a sorted T cell fraction (not recorded which).

The CDR3 nucleotides are TGTGCCAGCAGCTCCTGGATCGGCGTACATAGCACAGATACGCAGTATTTT. This sequence encodes CASSSWIGVHSTDTQYF. The rearrangement links TRBV7-2 to TRBJ2-3; D is ambiguous. Germline CDR1 reads SGHTA; CDR2 reads FQGNSA. V was cut by 4 bases and J by 0 bases, with 17 bases left in between. This CDR3 comprises 17 residues.